Below, one T cell receptor beta chain is given with its context. Its antigen is as yet unknown. This specimen comes from a study of radiotherapy plus CTLA-4 blockade in lung cancer. Turning to the study itself: Patients showed objective responses in over 15% of cases, and disease control was achieved by under 40%.

The data were produced by immunoSEQ multiplex PCR, yet TCRdb's version contains in-frame clones alone and is incomplete. The sample has 43,000 or so clones, roughly 59% seen once. Findings and limits, study-wide: Increased serum interferon-beta after radiation also reportedly predicted response strongly.

The CDR3 spans 16 residues. CDR1 is SGHTA and CDR2 is FQGTGA in the germline V gene. The ends lost 5 bases at V and 7 bases at J; junction bases unmatched: 7. The V gene is TRBV7-3, the J gene TRBJ2-1, with 14 bases that match TRBD2. The origin of this receptor is a human donor with non-small cell lung cancer who had a partial response to radiotherapy plus ipilimumab. Specimen: peripheral blood, collected from a patient treated with radiotherapy plus ipilimumab. CDR3: CASSPTSGRAGNEQFF. As DNA, the CDR3 is TGTGCCAGCAGCCCGACTAGCGGGAGGGCGGGAAATGAGCAGTTCTTC.